These T cell receptor beta chains were read from a single sample in a study of blood T cell repertoires in COVID-19. The table came from immunoSEQ multiplex PCR; TCRdb's copy has only in-frame clones and leaves some out. The table has about 240,000 clones, approximately 83% seen once. Sequenced sample: PBMCs or T cells enriched from blood (not recorded which). These receptor sequences come from a middle-aged woman with acute COVID-19. Both conserved end residues are part of each CDR3. Fields, in order: CDR3 protein, CDR3 DNA, V gene, J gene, clone size, D gene. D genes are given only for firm matches. Only some rows state a clone size, as once, few, many or a class for expanded clones.

CDR3: CASSEASRAVYGYTF; DNA: TGTGCCAGCAGTGAAGCATCGCGGGCGGTCTATGGCTACACCTTC; V: TRBV6-1; J: TRBJ1-2; size: NA; D: NA
CDR3: CASKDRGYSPLHF; DNA: TGTGCCAGCAAGGACAGGGGCTATTCACCCCTCCACTTT; V: TRBV2; J: TRBJ1-6; size: NA; D: TRBD1
CDR3: CASSLGPSGSVYEQYF; DNA: TGTGCCAGCAGCTTAGGTCCTAGCGGGAGTGTCTACGAGCAGTACTTC; V: TRBV11-2; J: TRBJ2-7; size: NA; D: TRBD2
CDR3: CASSSYLSSYNEQFF; DNA: TGTGCCAGCAGCTCGTATCTTAGCTCCTACAATGAGCAGTTCTTC; V: TRBV5-4; J: TRBJ2-1; size: NA; D: NA
CDR3: CASSNPRQAGYNEQFF; DNA: TGTGCCAGCAGCAACCCGCGGCAGGCGGGGTACAATGAGCAGTTCTTC; V: TRBV21-1; J: TRBJ2-1; size: NA; D: NA
CDR3: CATSDSGLAGPTDTQYF; DNA: TGTGCCACCAGTGATTCAGGACTAGCGGGACCCACAGATACGCAGTATTTT; V: TRBV24-1; J: TRBJ2-3; size: NA; D: TRBD2
CDR3: CASRRSGTTDSPLHF; DNA: TGTGCCAGCAGACGTTCCGGGACAACGGACTCACCCCTCCACTTT; V: TRBV11-3; J: TRBJ1-6; size: NA; D: NA
CDR3: CASSQSKAHSSYEQYF; DNA: TGCGCCAGCAGTCAATCGAAAGCACACAGCTCCTACGAGCAGTACTTC; V: TRBV23-1; J: TRBJ2-7; size: NA; D: NA
CDR3: CASSLRTGSETNEKLFF; DNA: TGCGCCAGCAGCCTTAGGACAGGGTCGGAAACTAATGAAAAACTGTTTTTT; V: TRBV4-1; J: TRBJ1-4; size: NA; D: TRBD1
CDR3: CASSQPSGGLSGNTIYF; DNA: TGTGCCAGCAGCCAACCTTCAGGGGGCCTCTCTGGAAACACCATATATTTT; V: TRBV3-1/TRBV3-2; J: TRBJ1-3; size: NA; D: TRBD1
CDR3: CASSLGLRNQPQHF; DNA: TGTGCCAGCAGCTTAGGGTTGAGGAATCAGCCCCAGCATTTT; V: TRBV7-2; J: TRBJ1-5; size: NA; D: NA
CDR3: CASSLEPPAGGVTGELFF; DNA: TGCGCCAGCAGCTTGGAGCCCCCTGCGGGAGGCGTCACCGGGGAGCTGTTTTTT; V: TRBV5-1; J: TRBJ2-2; size: NA; D: TRBD2
CDR3: CASSLNRRYEQFF; DNA: TGTGCCAGCAGCTTAAACAGGCGCTATGAGCAGTTCTTC; V: TRBV7-9; J: TRBJ2-1; size: once; D: NA
CDR3: CASSSPRFAGNTIYF; DNA: TGTGCCAGCAGCTCTCCGAGGTTCGCTGGAAACACCATATATTTT; V: TRBV7-8; J: TRBJ1-3; size: NA; D: NA
CDR3: CASTQEVGLASDTQYF; DNA: TGCGCCAGCACCCAAGAGGTGGGACTAGCGTCAGATACGCAGTATTTT; V: TRBV4-1; J: TRBJ2-3; size: NA; D: TRBD2
CDR3: CASRDYYEQYF; DNA: TGTGCCAGCAGGGACTACTACGAGCAGTACTTC; V: TRBV25-1; J: TRBJ2-7; size: NA; D: NA
CDR3: CASSPASVQETQYF; DNA: TGTGCCAGCTCACCGGCCAGTGTTCAAGAGACCCAGTACTTC; V: TRBV18; J: TRBJ2-5; size: NA; D: NA
CDR3: CASSPQGSQETQYF; DNA: TGTGCCAGCTCACCGCAGGGCTCCCAAGAGACCCAGTACTTC; V: TRBV18; J: TRBJ2-5; size: NA; D: NA